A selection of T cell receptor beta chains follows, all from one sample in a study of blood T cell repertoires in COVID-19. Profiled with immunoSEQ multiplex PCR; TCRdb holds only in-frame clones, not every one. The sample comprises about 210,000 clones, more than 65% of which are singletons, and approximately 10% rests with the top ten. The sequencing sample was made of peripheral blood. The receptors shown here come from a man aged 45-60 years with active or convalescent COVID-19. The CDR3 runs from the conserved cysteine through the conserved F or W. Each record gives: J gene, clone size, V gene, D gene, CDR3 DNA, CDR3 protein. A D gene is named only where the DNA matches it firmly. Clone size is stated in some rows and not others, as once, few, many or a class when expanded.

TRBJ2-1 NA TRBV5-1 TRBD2 TGCGCCAGCAGCTTGGTGGCGGGGGGGCATGAGCAGTTCTTC CASSLVAGGHEQFF
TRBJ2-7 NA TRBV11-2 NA TGTGCCAGCAGCCCCCTCCGGGGTCCCCGCTCCTACGAGCAGTACTTC CASSPLRGPRSYEQYF
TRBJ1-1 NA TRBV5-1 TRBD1 TGCGCCAGCAGCTTGGGGACAGGGAGCACTGAAGCTTTCTTT CASSLGTGSTEAFF
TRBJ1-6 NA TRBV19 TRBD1 TGTGCCAGTAGTCCACCTCCGGGACAGCCTGATTCACCCCTCCACTTT CASSPPPGQPDSPLHF
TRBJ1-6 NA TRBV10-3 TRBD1 TGTGCCATCAGTGGTCAAGGACAGGGGTCCTCACCCCTCCACTTT CAISGQGQGSSPLHF
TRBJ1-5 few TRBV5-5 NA TGTGCCAGCAGCTTAGGACGGGGTAGCAATCAGCCCCAGCATTTT CASSLGRGSNQPQHF
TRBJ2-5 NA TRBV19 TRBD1 TGTGCCAGTAGTATTTGGACAGGGGGAAGAGAGACCCAGTACTTC CASSIWTGGRETQYF
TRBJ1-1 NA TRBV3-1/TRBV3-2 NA TGTGCCAGCAGCCGGGGCTTTGGGGTTGACACTGAAGCTTTCTTT CASSRGFGVDTEAFF
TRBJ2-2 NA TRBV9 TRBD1 TGTGCCAGCAGCGTAAGGGACAGCTACACCGGGGAGCTGTTTTTT CASSVRDSYTGELFF
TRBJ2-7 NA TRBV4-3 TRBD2 TGCGCCAGCAGCCTCGGACTAGCGGGAACCTACGAGCAGTACTTC CASSLGLAGTYEQYF
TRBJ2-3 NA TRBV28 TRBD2 TGTGCCAGCAGTTTCCAATGGCTAGCGGGGGCCCAGTCAGATACGCAGTATTTT CASSFQWLAGAQSDTQYF
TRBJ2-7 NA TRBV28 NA TGTGCCAGCAGTTTATTGACTAGTCTCGAGCAGTACTTC CASSLLTSLEQYF
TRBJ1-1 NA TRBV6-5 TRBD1 TGTGCCAGCACCATGACAGGGGAGTGGACTGAAGCTTTCTTT CASTMTGEWTEAFF